The rows below give T cell receptor beta chains drawn from one sample of a study of blood T cell repertoires in COVID-19. Produced via immunoSEQ multiplex PCR; TCRdb's table is partial and in-frame only. The sample lists roughly 300,000 clones, 80% to 90% seen once, with 1.5% in the top ten. Sequenced sample: peripheral blood. Source of these receptors: a woman between 40 and 50 years old who had recovered from COVID-19. The CDR3 runs from the conserved cysteine through the conserved F or W. Fields, in order: J gene, V gene, clone size, D gene, CDR3 protein, CDR3 DNA. A D gene is named only where the DNA matches it firmly. Clone size, where shown, is once, few, many, or a class for clones that have expanded.

TRBJ2-7,TRBV7-9,NA,TRBD1,CASSLRRQGNSIPVYEQYF,TGTGCCAGCAGCTTAAGGCGACAGGGAAATTCCATCCCCGTCTACGAGCAGTACTTC
TRBJ2-1,TRBV30,NA,NA,CAWNAGAENEQFF,TGTGCCTGGAACGCGGGGGCGGAAAATGAGCAGTTCTTC
TRBJ2-2,TRBV5-8,NA,NA,CASNLGSELNTGELFF,TGTGCCAGCAACTTGGGTAGCGAGCTGAACACCGGGGAGCTGTTTTTT
TRBJ2-1,TRBV5-4,NA,NA,CASSLYPGQISYNEQFF,TGTGCCAGCAGCTTGTACCCGGGACAAATATCCTACAATGAGCAGTTCTTC
TRBJ1-6,TRBV7-2,NA,TRBD1,CASSPRQGGPYNSPLHF,TGTGCCAGCAGCCCCCGACAGGGAGGACCCTATAATTCACCCCTCCACTTT
TRBJ2-3,TRBV7-9,NA,TRBD1,CASSPRGQGAADTQYF,TGTGCCAGCAGCCCCCGGGGACAGGGGGCCGCAGATACGCAGTATTTT
TRBJ2-5,TRBV5-4,NA,NA,CASSSRERPRQETQYF,TGTGCCAGCAGCAGCCGGGAGCGGCCCCGACAAGAGACCCAGTACTTC
TRBJ2-3,TRBV4-3,NA,NA,CASSRAGILTDTQYF,TGCGCCAGCAGCCGCGCGGGAATTCTTACAGATACGCAGTATTTT
TRBJ2-7,TRBV12-5,NA,NA,CASGLAAGGYRGQDEQYF,TGTGCTAGTGGTTTGGCTGCAGGGGGGTACAGGGGTCAGGACGAGCAGTACTTC
TRBJ2-1,TRBV2,NA,NA,CASSAGSGVGWFF,TGTGCCAGCAGTGCGGGCTCCGGGGTAGGTTGGTTCTTC
TRBJ2-7,TRBV15,NA,TRBD1,CATSRKRKGTESHEQYF,TGTGCCACCAGCAGAAAAAGAAAAGGGACAGAAAGCCACGAGCAGTACTTC
TRBJ1-4,TRBV12-5,once,NA,CASGLGQAGNEKLFF,TGTGCTAGTGGTTTGGGACAGGCGGGCAATGAAAAACTGTTTTTT
TRBJ1-1,TRBV15,NA,NA,CATSFSRGGTEAFF,TGTGCCACCAGCTTCTCAAGGGGGGGCACTGAAGCTTTCTTT
TRBJ1-6,TRBV18,NA,TRBD1,CASSPEGGLGSPLHF,TGTGCCAGCTCACCAGAAGGGGGCTTGGGATCACCCCTCCACTTT
TRBJ1-2,TRBV7-2,NA,NA,CASSLVYRGYTF,TGTGCCAGCAGCTTAGTCTATCGCGGCTACACCTTC
TRBJ1-5,TRBV5-6,many,NA,CASSLGPDQPQHF,TGTGCCAGCAGCTTGGGTCCCGATCAGCCCCAGCATTTT
TRBJ2-7,TRBV7-2,NA,TRBD1,CASRFTGTGSYEQYF,TGTGCCAGCAGATTTACCGGGACAGGGTCCTACGAGCAGTACTTC
TRBJ2-5,TRBV3-1/TRBV3-2,once,NA,CASSQDIRQGRVETQYF,TGTGCCAGCAGCCAAGATATCAGACAGGGGAGGGTAGAGACCCAGTACTTC